The entry below gives a single TCR beta chain sequence along with its context. Its antigen is undetermined. This specimen belongs to a study of cytomegalovirus exposure and HLA in healthy donors. Findings and limits, study-wide: It was assumed in the presence/absence analyses that sequencing depth was roughly uniform across donors. An analysis that was carried out later associated 15,000 to 20,000 TCR beta sequences with HLA alleles at 0.05 false discovery rate. The majority of CMV-associated TCR beta chains were reported as apparently HLA-restricted in a later analysis.

Amplification used 60 Vbeta primers and 13 Jbeta primers. The assay was immunoSEQ multiplex PCR, and TCRdb's table has in-frame clones only and misses some. Seen here are more than 95,000 clones, under 85% observed once, and the top ten hold roughly 1.2%. The origin of this receptor is a man in his forties in good health and CMV-seronegative. The specimen was PBMCs.

CDR3 residues: CASKGRVAGETQYF. CDR3 nucleotide sequence: TGTGCCAGCAAGGGCAGGGTAGCGGGGGAGACCCAGTACTTC. V gene TRBV2 combines with J gene TRBJ2-5, with 8 nucleotides matching TRBD2. With V trimmed by 7 bases and J by 5 bases, 9 bases remained unmatched. Looked up from germline, CDR1 is SNHLY and CDR2 is FYNNEI. CDR3 length: 14 residues.